The 23 T cell receptor beta chains below were found in one sample sequenced in a study of blood T cell repertoires in COVID-19. The method was immunoSEQ multiplex PCR; TCRdb's version includes in-frame clones alone and lacks a portion of them. The profile covers roughly 150,000 clones, with approximately 85% appearing a single time and more than 6.5% taken by the ten largest. Sequenced sample: peripheral blood. Every receptor here comes from a woman in her sixties or seventies with COVID-19, enrolled during active disease.

The chain has TRBV10-3 and TRBJ1-2; D is ambiguous. Trimming removed 0 bases from V and 4 bases from J, with 6 bases in between. This CDR3 has 13 amino acids. The germline gives CDR1 ENHRY, CDR2 SYGVKD. In DNA form, the CDR3 reads TGTGCCATCAGTGAGTCTACAGTCTATGGCTACACCTTC. Amino acid sequence: CAISESTVYGYTF.

The V gene is TRBV7-9, the J gene TRBJ1-2, with D unclear. V was trimmed by 1 base and J by 5 bases, leaving 5 bases between them. The CDR3 consists of 12 residues. CDR1 SEHNR and CDR2 FQNEAQ come from the germline V gene (reference sequence). The DNA for the CDR3 is TGTGCCAGCAGCTTAGGTATTTATGGCTACACCTTC. It yields the protein CASSLGIYGYTF.

V is TRBV19 and J is TRBJ1-5; D may be TRBD1 (6 bases). Germline values: CDR1 LNHDA, CDR2 SQIVND (reference sequence). The CDR3 spans 18 residues. V lost 5 bases and J lost 0, with 20 bases in between. Written as DNA, the CDR3 is TGTGCCAGTAGTCTTCGGGGGGGACACGTAAATAGCAATCAGCCCCAGCATTTT. It encodes CASSLRGGHVNSNQPQHF. Full variable domain (remainder filled in from reference TRBV19 and TRBJ1-5): DGGITQSPKYLFRKEGQNVTLSCEQNLNHDAMYWYRQDPGQGLRLIYYSQIVNDFQKGDIAEGYSVSREKKESFPLTVTSAQKNPTAFYLCASSLRGGHVNSNQPQHFGDGTRLSIL.

This clone appeared once. The chain has TRBV29-1 and TRBJ2-2; TRBD1 matches 7 bases. The CDR3 consists of 12 residues. Germline V gives CDR1 SQVTM, CDR2 ANQGSEA. The junction had 2 bases not matched to a gene; V was cut back by 4 bases and J by 6 bases. CDR3 sequence: CSVGQGAGELFF. The CDR3 DNA sequence: TGCAGCGTTGGCCAGGGGGCCGGGGAGCTGTTTTTT.

The chain combines TRBV3-1 (or the pseudogene TRBV3-2) with TRBJ2-7, with D perhaps TRBD1 (6 bases). Trimming shortened V by 1 base and J by 4 bases, and 14 bases separated the two germline ends. The CDR3 totals 15 residues. Germline-derived CDR1 and CDR2 are LGHDT and YNNKEL (reference sequence). CDR3 sequence: CASSQVSRGRYEQYF. The CDR3, as DNA: TGTGCCAGCAGCCAAGTAAGCAGGGGTCGTTACGAGCAGTACTTC.

CDR3 DNA: TGCGCCAGCAGCTTGGAAACCGGGACAGGGAACGAAAAACTGTTTTTT. Its translation: CASSLETGTGNEKLFF. This chain joins TRBV5-1 and TRBJ1-4, with 9 bases fitting TRBD1. Germline V CDR1 and CDR2: SGHRS, YFSETQ. CDR3 length: 16 amino acids. V was clipped by 0 bases and J by 8 bases; unmatched bases: 8. Full variable domain (missing parts from reference TRBV5-1 and TRBJ1-4): KAGVTQTPRYLIKTRGQQVTLSCSPISGHRSVSWYQQTPGQGLQFLFEYFSETQRNKGNFPGRFSGRQFSNSRSEMNVSTLELGDSALYLCASSLETGTGNEKLFFGSGTQLSVL.

This chain connects TRBV5-5 to TRBJ2-3; D is unresolved. V was cut by 0 bases and J by 3 bases, with 11 bases left in between. The CDR3 has 15 amino acids. The V gene's germline CDR1 is SGHKS and CDR2 YYEKEE (reference sequence). The CDR3 loop reads CASSLAVLDTDTQYF. CDR3 nucleotides: TGTGCCAGCAGCTTGGCCGTGTTAGATACAGATACGCAGTATTTT.

The chain links TRBV6-1 to TRBJ2-5; 7 positions agree with TRBD2. Per the germline V gene, CDR1 is MNHNS and CDR2 is SASEGT. The V gene end was trimmed by 2 bases and the J gene end by 2 bases; junction bases not matched to a gene: 5. The CDR3 contains 15 residues. DNA for the CDR3: TGTGCCAGCAGTGAAAGTAGGGGACTACAAGAGACCCAGTACTTC. It codes for CASSESRGLQETQYF.

The V and J genes are TRBV6-2 or TRBV6-3 and TRBJ2-1; the match to TRBD2 covers 7 bases. Per germline, CDR1 MNHEY and CDR2 SVGEGT. The CDR3 runs 16 residues. V trimming: 5 bases; J trimming: 5 bases; junction bases outside the gene matches: 12. The CDR3 loop reads CASSPASGTKNNEQFF. In DNA form, the CDR3 reads TGTGCCAGCAGTCCAGCTTCCGGGACTAAAAACAATGAGCAGTTCTTC.

The V and J genes are TRBV19 and TRBJ1-4; the D gene is possibly TRBD1 (5 bases). Trimming removed 3 bases at V and 6 bases at J, with 11 bases between. This CDR3 comprises 14 residues. Looked up from germline, CDR1 is LNHDA and CDR2 is SQIVND (reference sequence). CDR3 in amino acids: CASSISGDDEKLFF. The CDR3 DNA is TGTGCCAGTAGTATTTCGGGGGATGATGAAAAACTGTTTTTT.

The V and J genes are TRBV28 and TRBJ2-5, with 9 bases identical to TRBD2. The CDR3 loop spans 17 amino acids. Germline V CDR1 and CDR2: MDHEN, SYDVKM. J was trimmed by 4 bases and V by 2 bases; bases with no gene match: 11. The CDR3 region is CASSLKRLADYGETQYF. CDR3 nucleotides: TGTGCCAGCAGTTTAAAGAGACTAGCGGACTACGGAGAGACCCAGTACTTC. The full variable domain, rest sourced from reference TRBV28 and TRBJ2-5, is DVKVTQSSRYLVKRTGEKVFLECVQDMDHENMFWYRQDPGLGLRLIYFSYDVKMKEKGDIPEGYSVSREKKERFSLILESASTNQTSMYLCASSLKRLADYGETQYFGPGTRLLVL.

V usage is TRBV6-1 and J usage is TRBJ2-6; 8 nucleotides align to TRBD1. The germline V gene has CDR1 MNHNS and CDR2 SASEGT. CDR3 length: 17 amino acids. The junction had 5 bases not matched to a gene; V was cut back by 2 bases and J by 2 bases. The CDR3 loop reads CASSEWRTGPGANVLTF. The CDR3 DNA sequence: TGTGCCAGCAGTGAATGGAGGACAGGGCCTGGGGCCAACGTCCTGACTTTC.

The V call is TRBV7-9, the J call TRBJ2-1, with TRBD2 as a possible D gene (5 bases). The CDR3 loop spans 16 amino acids. V lost 2 bases and J 0 bases, leaving 11 bases between the germline ends. The germline V gene has CDR1 SEHNR and CDR2 FQNEAQ (reference sequence). The CDR3 region is CASSLTHGSSYNEQFF. CDR3 in DNA: TGTGCCAGCAGCTTAACGCATGGGAGCTCCTACAATGAGCAGTTCTTC.

The chain uses TRBV7-2 and TRBJ2-1; 10 bases map to TRBD1. This CDR3 region has 14 residues. In germline, CDR1 is SGHTA, CDR2 FQGNSA. V shed 6 bases and J 5 bases; nucleotides not matched to a gene: 4. CDR3 nucleotide sequence: TGTGCCAGCAGGACAGGGGGCTTTAACAATGAGCAGTTCTTC. Residues: CASRTGGFNNEQFF.

This chain connects TRBV28 to TRBJ1-5, with TRBD1 matching over 8 bases. This CDR3 has 14 amino acids. Germline values: CDR1 MDHEN, CDR2 SYDVKM. Unmatched junction bases numbered 1, after V lost 6 bases and J lost 0 bases. The CDR3 DNA follows: TGTGCCAGCAGACAGGGGGGTAGCAATCAGCCCCAGCATTTT. Translating it yields CASRQGGSNQPQHF.

This clone was observed once. The V call is TRBV7-9, the J call TRBJ1-2; no clear D. Trimming took 1 base from V and 5 from J, leaving 11 bases between them. The CDR3 has 14 residues. The germline V gene encodes CDR1 SEHNR and CDR2 FQNEAQ (reference sequence). Written as DNA, the CDR3 is TGTGCCAGCAGCTTAGGGGGAGAGGGTTATGGCTACACCTTC. Translated: CASSLGGEGYGYTF.

The J gene is TRBJ1-4, the V gene TRBV25-1, with D hard to call. Germline-derived CDR1 and CDR2 are MGHDK and SYGVNS. Trimming pared 7 bases from V and 8 bases from J, leaving 14 bases between. The CDR3 runs to 13 residues. The CDR3 DNA sequence: TGTGCCAGCATCGGGGTTTTCGGAGAAAAACTGTTTTTT. This encodes CASIGVFGEKLFF.

The chain recombines TRBV5-4 with TRBJ2-7; maybe TRBD2 (6 bases). The CDR3 runs to 14 residues. V shed 3 bases and J shed 1 base, with 11 bases lying between them. Per germline, CDR1 SGHNT and CDR2 YYREEE (reference sequence). This CDR3 reads CASSSGGVSYEQYF. The CDR3 DNA sequence: TGTGCCAGCAGCTCCGGCGGGGTTTCCTACGAGCAGTACTTC.

This clone showed up just a few times. The genes are TRBV19 and TRBJ2-1, with D perhaps TRBD1 (5 bases). CDR1 and CDR2 from the germline V gene are LNHDA and SQIVND (reference sequence). V shed 5 bases and J shed 4 bases, with 15 bases lying between them. The CDR3 consists of 15 residues. CDR3 nucleotide sequence: TGTGCCAGTAGTCTTAAGGGATACAGGTACAATGAGCAGTTCTTC. Its translation: CASSLKGYRYNEQFF. Based on the CDR3 plus reference TRBV19 and TRBJ2-1, the full variable domain is DGGITQSPKYLFRKEGQNVTLSCEQNLNHDAMYWYRQDPGQGLRLIYYSQIVNDFQKGDIAEGYSVSREKKESFPLTVTSAQKNPTAFYLCASSLKGYRYNEQFFGPGTRLTVL.

In its sample, this clone was seen a few times. This rearrangement joins TRBV10-3 to TRBJ2-1; 15 bases line up with TRBD2. This CDR3 comprises 16 residues. The germline CDR1 and CDR2 sequences are ENHRY and SYGVKD. The V gene end was trimmed by 6 bases and the J gene end by 5 bases; junction bases not matched to a gene: 5. CDR3: CAISLGTSGRNNEQFF. The CDR3 DNA follows: TGTGCCATCAGCCTCGGGACTAGCGGGAGGAACAATGAGCAGTTCTTC.

This chain joins TRBV19 and TRBJ2-1, with 7 nucleotides matching TRBD1. The CDR3 contains 13 residues. The ends lost 4 bases at V and 9 bases at J; junction bases unmatched: 6. The germline CDR1 and CDR2 sequences are LNHDA and SQIVND (reference sequence). The CDR3 reads CASSTQQGTEQFF. The CDR3 region has the DNA TGTGCCAGTAGTACACAACAGGGGACTGAGCAGTTCTTC.

This chain connects TRBV28 to TRBJ1-2; 7 positions match TRBD1. Germline V gene sequence: CDR1 MDHEN, CDR2 SYDVKM. The junction had 0 bases not matched to a gene; V was cut back by 2 bases and J by 0 bases. The CDR3 is 14 amino acids. Here the CDR3 reads CASSLGTANYGYTF. CDR3 sequence (DNA): TGTGCCAGCAGTTTAGGGACAGCTAACTATGGCTACACCTTC.

The rearrangement links TRBV19 to TRBJ2-1; TRBD2 is a possible D gene (7 bases). Trimming took 10 bases from V and 10 from J, leaving 26 bases between them. Germline V gene sequence: CDR1 LNHDA, CDR2 SQIVND (reference sequence). The CDR3 extends over 15 amino acids. CDR3 amino acids: CATSRERGQGTEQFF. The CDR3 DNA is TGTGCCACTAGCCGGGAGCGGGGTCAGGGGACGGAGCAGTTCTTC.